This T cell receptor beta chain came from a study of T cell repertoires in cytomegalovirus infection. Study-level information: CMV infection plus the matching HLA type was flagged by public TCR beta signatures.

Using its own MiXCR run on the reads, TCRdb lists one record per CDR3 protein. Of roughly 500,000 distinct CDR3 sequences listed, approximately 15% are singletons. Whole-study results and caveats: Ex vivo responses were dominated by HLA-C-restricted CMV-specific TCR beta clonotypes. CMV carriers with the relevant HLA were identified by cumulative public TCR beta family frequency.

This clonotype was recorded many times. The antigen is undetermined. This TCR derives from a human donor in good health (CMV status not recorded). Some clones in this sample may be carry-over from other donors' samples. What was sequenced was CD8+ T cells from PBMCs.

This CDR3 is CASSQEFASGRLDEQFF. In DNA form, the CDR3 reads TGCGCCAGCAGCCAAGAATTCGCTAGCGGGAGGTTGGATGAGCAGTTCTTC. V and J are TRBV4-1 and TRBJ2-1; 11 bases line up with TRBD2. The CDR3 totals 17 residues. The V segment lost 0 bases and the J segment 8 bases; nucleotides outside the gene matches: 9. From germline, CDR1 is MGHRA and CDR2 YSYEKL.